These T cell receptor beta chains were read from a single sample in a study of T cell responses to AZD1222 COVID-19 vaccine. TCRdb's table, derived via immunoSEQ multiplex PCR, lists solely in-frame clones and lacks some. This sample yields around 180,000 clones, of which 85% to 90% are seen a single time; approximately 6.9% belongs to the top ten. Sequenced here: peripheral blood, sampled on day 0 of AZD1222 vaccination. The receptor set was obtained from an adult in good health. The CDR3 runs from the conserved cysteine through the conserved F or W. D genes are given only for firm matches. Only some rows state a clone size, as once, few, many or a class for expanded clones.

d_call,j_call,v_call,clone_size,cdr3_nt,cdr3_aa
.,TRBJ2-3,TRBV7-8,.,TGTGCCAGCAGCAAAACAGGGCTCACAGATACGCAGTATTTT,CASSKTGLTDTQYF
.,TRBJ2-7,TRBV15,.,TGTGCCACCAGCAGCGGGGCGCTCAGCTCCTACGAGCAGTACTTC,CATSSGALSSYEQYF
.,TRBJ2-2,TRBV27,.,TGTGCCAGCACTACTAGGGGCACCGGGGAGCTGTTTTTT,CASTTRGTGELFF
TRBD1,TRBJ1-4,TRBV29-1,.,TGCAGCGTACAGCCCGGGACAGCAAATGAAAAACTGTTTTTT,CSVQPGTANEKLFF
.,TRBJ2-7,TRBV4-3,.,TGCGCCAGCAGCCAAGATCTGGGCAGTTTCTACGAGCAGTACTTC,CASSQDLGSFYEQYF
.,TRBJ1-5,TRBV2,.,TGTGCCAGCACTTCAGGCCGTACGATCAATCAGCCCCAGCATTTT,CASTSGRTINQPQHF
.,TRBJ1-6,TRBV7-3,.,TGTGCCAGCAGCTTAACGTTCGGGGATTCACCCCTCCACTTT,CASSLTFGDSPLHF
.,TRBJ2-1,TRBV2,.,TGTGCCAGCAGTGAAGCATATGTAGCGACCGGACCCAAGGACAATGAGCAGTTCTTC,CASSEAYVATGPKDNEQFF
.,TRBJ1-1,TRBV10-3,.,TGTGCCATCAGTGTGAACAGCTACACTGAAGCTTTCTTT,CAISVNSYTEAFF
.,TRBJ2-3,TRBV28,.,TGTGCCAGCATTCCCCCTGCCGAGTCAGATACGCAGTATTTT,CASIPPAESDTQYF
.,TRBJ1-2,TRBV7-3,.,TGTGCCAGCAGCTTTGATGACAGCGCTAACTATGGCTACACCTTC,CASSFDDSANYGYTF
.,TRBJ1-5,TRBV28,.,TGTGCCAGCAGCCTACAAGGGACTCAGCCCCAGCATTTT,CASSLQGTQPQHF
.,TRBJ1-6,TRBV7-3,.,TGTGCCAGCAGCGAGCAGGGAAGGGGGAATTCACCCCTCCACTTT,CASSEQGRGNSPLHF
TRBD1,TRBJ2-7,TRBV3-1/TRBV3-2,.,TGTGCCAGCAGCCCGGGACAGGGGTACTACGAGCAGTACTTC,CASSPGQGYYEQYF
.,TRBJ1-2,TRBV28,.,TGTGCCAGCAGTTTATTAAGGATCTCGGCCTATGGCTACACCTTC,CASSLLRISAYGYTF
TRBD1,TRBJ1-1,TRBV30,.,TGTGCCTGGAGTGTACTCACAGGGGGCACTGAAGCTTTCTTT,CAWSVLTGGTEAFF
.,TRBJ1-5,TRBV11-2,few,TGTGCCAGCAGCTTAGTCGACACTCAGGGGCAGCCCCAGCATTTT,CASSLVDTQGQPQHF
.,TRBJ2-2,TRBV4-2,.,TGTGCCAGCAGCCAAGAAGATACCGGGGAGCTGTTTTTT,CASSQEDTGELFF
.,TRBJ1-6,TRBV27,once,TGTGCCAGCAGTTCCCCGGCGGGTTGGGCAACCTCCTATAATTCACCCCTCCACTTT,CASSSPAGWATSYNSPLHF
.,TRBJ2-2,TRBV7-9,.,TGTGCCAGCAGCCGGGACCTCAGGACCGGGGAGCTGTTTTTT,CASSRDLRTGELFF
TRBD1,TRBJ2-3,TRBV5-5,.,TGTGCCAGCAGCTTGCGGACAGGGGCCCTCACAGATACGCAGTATTTT,CASSLRTGALTDTQYF
.,TRBJ2-2,TRBV6-1,.,TGTGCCAGCAGAACTAGGGGCACCGGGGAGCTGTTTTTT,CASRTRGTGELFF
.,TRBJ1-1,TRBV21-1,.,TGTGCCAGCAGTGTCAGGAGATACACTGAAGCTTTCTTT,CASSVRRYTEAFF
.,TRBJ1-6,TRBV4-3,.,TGCGCCAGCAGCCCCTCCTCCGCGCTGGGATCACCCCTCCACTTT,CASSPSSALGSPLHF
.,TRBJ1-2,TRBV7-8,.,TGTGCCAGCAGCCCGAGCAATATAAGGAACTATGGCTACACCTTC,CASSPSNIRNYGYTF
TRBD1,TRBJ1-5,TRBV30,.,TGTGCCTGGAGTTCAGGGGGCATTGTCTCTCAGCCCCAGCATTTT,CAWSSGGIVSQPQHF
.,TRBJ1-6,TRBV2,.,TGTGCCAGCAGTGGTCTCAGGGAAGGGTCACCCCTCCACTTT,CASSGLREGSPLHF
.,TRBJ1-4,TRBV6-5,.,TGTGCCGGGTCCCGCTCGGTTGCAACTAATGAAAAACTGTTTTTT,CAGSRSVATNEKLFF
.,TRBJ1-1,TRBV6-1,.,TGTGCCAGCAGTGAACACCTCCTGAACACTGAAGCTTTCTTT,CASSEHLLNTEAFF
TRBD2,TRBJ2-2,TRBV9,.,TGTGCCAGCAGCCCCCGTGCGGGGGGCGGTACCGGGGAGCTGTTTTTT,CASSPRAGGGTGELFF
.,TRBJ2-7,TRBV6-5,.,TGTGCCAGCAGTTATTTTCAGGGGTCCCACGAGCAGTACTTC,CASSYFQGSHEQYF
.,TRBJ2-1,TRBV14,.,TGTGCCAGCAGCCACATCAGGGGGGGCGACAATGAGCAGTTCTTC,CASSHIRGGDNEQFF
.,TRBJ2-3,TRBV14,.,TGTGCCAGCAGCCAAGTTCGAACAGATACGCAGTATTTT,CASSQVRTDTQYF
TRBD1,TRBJ1-5,TRBV28,.,TGTGCCAGCAGCGGGACAGCACATGGTCAGCCCCAGCATTTT,CASSGTAHGQPQHF
.,TRBJ1-5,TRBV27,.,TGTGCCAGCAGGATATCGGGGTCAGGGGAGGGTCAGCCCCAGCATTTT,CASRISGSGEGQPQHF
.,TRBJ1-1,TRBV6-2/TRBV6-3,few,TGTGCCAGCAGTTACGCCCAAGGGAACACTGAAGCTTTCTTT,CASSYAQGNTEAFF
.,TRBJ2-7,TRBV7-7,few,TGTGCTAGCAGCCCCCAGGTGGGGAGTAACTCGGACGAGCAGTACTTC,CASSPQVGSNSDEQYF
.,TRBJ1-2,TRBV18,.,TGTGCCAGCTCACCAGAAACCCGGGGCTACACCTTC,CASSPETRGYTF
.,TRBJ1-1,TRBV29-1,.,TGCAGCGGGAGGGTTCAAGGCACTGAAGCTTTCTTT,CSGRVQGTEAFF
TRBD2,TRBJ2-5,TRBV9,.,TGTGCCAGCAGCGCGACTAGCGGGGTCGGGGAGACCCAGTACTTC,CASSATSGVGETQYF
.,TRBJ1-4,TRBV18,.,TGTGCCAGCTCACCCACTGCAACTAATGAAAAACTGTTTTTT,CASSPTATNEKLFF
TRBD1,TRBJ2-7,TRBV4-3,.,TGCGCCAGCAGCCAAGATCCGGACAGGGAATACGAGCAGTACTTC,CASSQDPDREYEQYF